The text below deals with one TCR beta chain. The antigen is unknown. Sequenced by immunoSEQ multiplex PCR; TCRdb stores in-frame clones only, minus some. The profile shows about 97,000 clones, more than 70% of them singletons. The data stem from a study of T cell responses to AZD1222 COVID-19 vaccine. This CDR3 has 14 amino acids. The germline CDR1 and CDR2 sequences are SGHDN and FVKESK. With V trimmed by 3 bases and J by 6 bases, 3 bases remained unmatched. Study results and caveats: Rises in breadth and depth of Spike-specific TCRs came after two AZD1222 doses. Clonal diversity was possibly underestimated, and white British individuals and females predominated among donors. Close to half of spike-specific TCRs reportedly recognize unmutated variant regions.

The chain combines TRBV14 with TRBJ2-3; TRBD2 matches at 10 bases. Material: peripheral blood, obtained 28 days after the second AZD1222 dose. This clonotype was obtained from an adult who received the AZD1222 COVID-19 vaccine. The DNA of the CDR3 is TGTGCCAGCAGCCAGGGACTAGCGCAGGATACGCAGTATTTT. This encodes CASSQGLAQDTQYF.